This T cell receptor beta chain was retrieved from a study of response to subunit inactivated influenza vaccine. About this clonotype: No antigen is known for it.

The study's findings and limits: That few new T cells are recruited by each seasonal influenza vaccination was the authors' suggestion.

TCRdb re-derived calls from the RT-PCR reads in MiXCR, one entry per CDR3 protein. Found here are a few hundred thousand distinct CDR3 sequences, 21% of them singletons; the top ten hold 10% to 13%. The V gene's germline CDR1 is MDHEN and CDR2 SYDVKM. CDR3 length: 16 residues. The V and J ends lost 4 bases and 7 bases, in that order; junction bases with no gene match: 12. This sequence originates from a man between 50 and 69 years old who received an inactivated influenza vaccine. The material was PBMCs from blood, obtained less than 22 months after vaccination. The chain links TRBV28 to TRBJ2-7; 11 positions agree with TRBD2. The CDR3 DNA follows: TGTGCCAGCAGTTCCGGGGTAACTAGCGGGAGAGGTGAGCAGTACTTC. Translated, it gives CASSSGVTSGRGEQYF.